This entry lists 27 T cell receptor beta chains sequenced from one sample in a study of cytomegalovirus exposure and HLA in healthy donors. A multiplex PCR was run with 60 Vbeta primers and 13 Jbeta primers. Method: immunoSEQ multiplex PCR; TCRdb's copy keeps in-frame clones and lacks some. The sample consists of about 160,000 clones, less than 85% of them appearing once. Material: PBMCs. The receptor source for this set is a man aged 55 to 69 in good health and CMV-seronegative.

The V gene is TRBV2, the J gene TRBJ1-2; 9 positions match TRBD1. Germline assignment: CDR1 SNHLY and CDR2 FYNNEI. With V trimmed by 4 bases and J by 7 bases, 13 bases remained unmatched. The CDR3 is 16 amino acids. CDR3 sequence reads: CASSVKQGAGFGGYTF. CDR3 bases: TGTGCCAGCAGTGTAAAACAGGGGGCTGGGTTCGGTGGCTACACCTTC.

V usage is TRBV28 and J usage is TRBJ1-6; D not resolved. CDR1 is MDHEN and CDR2 is SYDVKM in the germline V gene. There are 12 residues in the CDR3. Trimming pared 3 bases from V and 11 bases from J, leaving 8 bases between. For the CDR3, the DNA is TGTGCCAGCAGTTTTCCGCTAACACCCCTCCACTTT. This translates into CASSFPLTPLHF.

Details on this clone: The sample holds other DNA sequences that translate to the same CDR3. The V gene is TRBV19, the J gene TRBJ2-3; 10 nucleotides agree with TRBD1. The V segment lost 11 bases and the J segment 9 bases; nucleotides outside the gene matches: 8. The CDR3 loop spans 12 amino acids. Germline V CDR1 and CDR2: LNHDA, SQIVND (reference sequence). The DNA of the CDR3 is TGTGCCTCACACCGGGACAGGGGAACGCAGTATTTT. It specifies CASHRDRGTQYF.

This clone came up a few times. V is TRBV6-5 and J is TRBJ1-1, with D hard to call. CDR1 and CDR2 from the germline V gene are MNHEY and SVGAGI. The V end lost 4 bases, the J end lost 0 bases, and 6 bases lay between the germline ends. The CDR3 is 13 amino acids. CDR3 residues: CASSSQVNTEAFF. The DNA of the CDR3 is TGTGCCAGCAGTTCCCAGGTGAACACTGAAGCTTTCTTT.

This chain joins TRBV5-1 and TRBJ2-3; unclear D gene. CDR1 is SGHRS and CDR2 is YFSETQ in the germline V gene. Between the trimmed V and J ends, which lost 3 bases and 5 bases, there was a span of 10 bases. This CDR3 has 13 amino acids. CDR3 bases: TGCGCCAGCAGCTGGGCGCAAGAAGATACGCAGTATTTT. The encoded protein is CASSWAQEDTQYF.

The V and J genes are TRBV6-5 and TRBJ2-5, with D possibly matching TRBD2 (7 bases). Germline V lookup: CDR1 MNHEY, CDR2 SVGAGI. Trimming removed 6 bases from V and 0 bases from J, with 11 bases in between. The CDR3 length is 14 residues. The CDR3 nucleotides read TGTGCCAGCAGCCGAGGGGGGGACCAAGAGACCCAGTACTTC. Encoded protein: CASSRGGDQETQYF.

The chain is built from TRBV11-2 and TRBJ2-3; TRBD2 is a possible D gene (7 bases). V was shortened by 1 base and J by 5 bases, with 19 bases between the two germline ends. The CDR3 has 17 residues. Per the germline V gene, CDR1 is SGHAT and CDR2 is FQNNGV. Written as DNA, the CDR3 is TGTGCCAGCAGCTTAGGCACAGGAGGGGGGGCGGGAGATACGCAGTATTTT. It translates to CASSLGTGGGAGDTQYF.

The chain recombines TRBV7-2 with TRBJ2-7; D is possibly TRBD2 (7 bases). The CDR3 consists of 14 residues. The ends were cut back, 7 bases at V and 6 bases at J, with 19 bases in the middle. Germline V gives CDR1 SGHTA, CDR2 FQGNSA. The CDR3 loop is CASTQNRGGGEQYF. Written as DNA, the CDR3 is TGTGCCAGCACCCAAAATAGGGGGGGAGGCGAGCAGTACTTC.

The chain employs TRBV14 and TRBJ2-2, with TRBD1 matching over 9 bases. CDR3 length: 16 amino acids. The V and J ends lost 0 bases and 7 bases, in that order; junction bases with no gene match: 6. The germline CDR1 and CDR2 sequences are SGHDN and FVKESK. The CDR3 DNA is TGTGCCAGCAGCCAAGATGGAAGGACAGGGGTCGGGGAGCTGTTTTTT. Amino acids: CASSQDGRTGVGELFF.

The chain uses TRBV18 and TRBJ2-7, with D tentatively TRBD1 (5 bases). CDR3 length equals 14 residues. In germline, CDR1 is KGHSH, CDR2 LQKENI. Trimming stripped 3 bases from V and 3 bases from J, with 12 bases between. Here the CDR3 reads CASSPPQGVYEQYF. The DNA for the CDR3 is TGTGCCAGCTCACCGCCCCAGGGTGTCTACGAGCAGTACTTC.

J is TRBJ1-5 and V is TRBV10-3; D possibly corresponds to TRBD1 (5 bases). The germline V gene has CDR1 ENHRY and CDR2 SYGVKD. CDR3 length: 14 amino acids. Trimming pared 8 bases from V and 6 bases from J, leaving 17 bases between. This CDR3 reads CAIALTENGQPQHF. DNA of the CDR3: TGTGCCATCGCTTTGACAGAGAACGGTCAGCCCCAGCATTTT.

The chain couples TRBV27 to TRBJ1-6; TRBD1 matches at 9 bases. Germline V gives CDR1 MNHEY, CDR2 SMNVEV (reference sequence). V shed 9 bases and J 11 bases; nucleotides not matched to a gene: 11. The CDR3 totals 14 residues. The CDR3 region is CASGQTGGFAPLHF. The CDR3 DNA is TGTGCCAGTGGGCAGACAGGGGGATTTGCACCCCTCCACTTT.

The rearrangement links TRBV4-2 to TRBJ2-2; 8 nucleotides agree with TRBD1. The CDR3 runs to 16 residues. Germline CDR1 LGHNA, CDR2 YNFKEQ. With 0 bases clipped from V and 7 bases from J, the junction kept 7 bases outside the gene matches. DNA for the CDR3: TGTGCCAGCAGCCAAGATCGGCAGGGGGCGGGCGGGGAGCTGTTTTTT. The encoded protein is CASSQDRQGAGGELFF.

The chain joins TRBV2 to TRBJ1-1, with 7 bases identical to TRBD1. The CDR3 length is 13 residues. Germline V gene sequence: CDR1 SNHLY, CDR2 FYNNEI. V lost 8 bases to trimming and J lost 0 bases; unmatched junction nucleotides: 3. The chain's CDR3 is CASGTEMNTEAFF. The CDR3 nucleotides are TGTGCCAGCGGGACAGAGATGAACACTGAAGCTTTCTTT.

The gene calls are TRBV10-2 and TRBJ2-5; 12 bases map to TRBD2. With 6 bases clipped from V and 4 bases from J, the junction kept 0 bases outside the gene matches. CDR3 size: 13 residues. Germline V lookup: CDR1 WSHSY, CDR2 SAAADI. In DNA, the CDR3 is TGCGCCAGCAGACTAGCGGGAGGAGAGACCCAGTACTTC. Translation gives CASRLAGGETQYF.

This rearrangement joins TRBV18 to TRBJ1-3; D ambiguous. Germline CDR1 and CDR2: KGHSH and LQKENI. The CDR3 is 15 residues long. Trimming pared 2 bases from V and 2 bases from J, leaving 10 bases between. This CDR3 reads CASSPEGAPGNTIYF. The CDR3 DNA sequence: TGTGCCAGCTCACCAGAAGGAGCACCTGGAAACACCATATATTTT.

V usage is TRBV28 and J usage is TRBJ2-1; 11 bases fit TRBD2. Germline V lookup: CDR1 MDHEN, CDR2 SYDVKM. The length of the CDR3 is 13 residues. V trimming: 8 bases; J trimming: 8 bases; junction bases outside the gene matches: 5. Here the CDR3 DNA reads TGTGCCAGCGTTTTAGCGGGAGGGGATGAGCAGTTCTTC. It translates to CASVLAGGDEQFF.

This chain connects TRBV7-2 to TRBJ2-7, with D maybe TRBD2 (5 bases). V lost 5 bases and J lost 2, with 16 bases in between. The germline CDR1 and CDR2 sequences are SGHTA and FQGNSA. The CDR3 extends over 15 amino acids. CDR3 sequence (DNA): TGTGCCAGCAGCGGTGACTATTTGCGGACCTACGAGCAGTACTTC. Translating it yields CASSGDYLRTYEQYF. Looking up the rest from reference TRBV7-2 and TRBJ2-7 gives the full variable domain: GAGVSQSPSNKVTEKGKDVELRCDPISGHTALYWYRQSLGQGLEFLIYFQGNSAPDKSGLPSDRFSAERTGGSVSTLTIQRTQQEDSAVYLCASSGDYLRTYEQYFGPGTRLTVT.

CDR3 DNA: TGTGCCAGCAGCAAGACAGGGAACTCCTACAATGAGCAGTTCTTC. Protein sequence: CASSKTGNSYNEQFF. This sequence joins TRBV9 and TRBJ2-1; TRBD1 matches 7 bases. V lost 4 bases and J lost 0; bases outside the gene matches: 4. The CDR3 consists of 15 residues. Looked up from germline, CDR1 is SGDLS and CDR2 is YYNGEE.

This clone was found a few times. This chain joins TRBV10-2 and TRBJ2-5; D not resolved. The CDR3 runs to 12 residues. Trimming cost V 5 bases and J 5 bases, with 9 bases left between them. The germline V gene encodes CDR1 WSHSY and CDR2 SAAADI. CDR3 sequence reads: CASSSTRETQYF. The CDR3 nucleotides read TGCGCCAGCAGTTCTACCCGGGAGACCCAGTACTTC.

The chain links TRBV11-3 to TRBJ2-5, with unresolved D. The germline V and J ends were trimmed by 5 bases and 2 bases, with 12 bases remaining between them. This CDR3 spans 14 amino acids. Germline V CDR1 and CDR2: SGHNT, YENEEA. This CDR3 is CASSPRNGQETQYF. In nucleotides, the CDR3 is TGTGCCAGCAGCCCGCGTAACGGGCAAGAGACCCAGTACTTC.

The chain employs TRBV27 and TRBJ2-3; TRBD1 matches at 9 bases. From germline, CDR1 is MNHEY and CDR2 SMNVEV (reference sequence). The V gene end was trimmed by 7 bases and the J gene end by 4 bases; junction bases not matched to a gene: 18. This CDR3 is 18 amino acids long. In DNA form, the CDR3 reads TGTGCCAGCACCCAAAGGGGGACAGGGAAAATCCTCCCAGATACGCAGTATTTT. Translation gives CASTQRGTGKILPDTQYF.

The gene calls are TRBV11-2 and TRBJ2-2; 9 positions agree with TRBD2. The CDR3 covers 17 residues. Looked up from germline, CDR1 is SGHAT and CDR2 is FQNNGV. Trimming took 6 bases from V and 5 from J; bases not matched to a gene: 13. The CDR3, as DNA: TGTGCCAGCAGGAAAACGCTCCTAGCGGGACGTACCGGGGAGCTGTTTTTT. It yields the protein CASRKTLLAGRTGELFF.

The CDR3 DNA is TGTGCCAGCAGACAGACAGGGAACCAAAACACTGAAGCTTTCTTT. Amino acids: CASRQTGNQNTEAFF. The genes are TRBV28 and TRBJ1-1, with TRBD1 matching 7 bases. Losses at the gene ends were 6 bases for V and 2 bases for J; bases not matched to a gene: 9. The CDR3 sequence is 15 residues long. Germline lookup yields CDR1 MDHEN and CDR2 SYDVKM. The full variable domain, rest sourced from reference TRBV28 and TRBJ1-1, is DVKVTQSSRYLVKRTGEKVFLECVQDMDHENMFWYRQDPGLGLRLIYFSYDVKMKEKGDIPEGYSVSREKKERFSLILESASTNQTSMYLCASRQTGNQNTEAFFGQGTRLTVV.

The gene calls are TRBV2 and TRBJ2-7, with 8 bases that match TRBD1. Germline CDR1 is SNHLY and CDR2 is FYNNEI. V was clipped by 5 bases and J by 5 bases; unmatched bases: 2. The CDR3 consists of 12 residues. CDR3 bases: TGTGCCAGCAGTCTGACAGGGGACGAGCAGTACTTC. This sequence encodes CASSLTGDEQYF.

This chain uses TRBV7-2 with TRBJ1-3; TRBD1 agrees at 10 bases. V was pared by 5 bases and J by 7 bases, with 2 bases of the junction left unmatched. Per germline, CDR1 SGHTA and CDR2 FQGNSA. This CDR3 spans 13 amino acids. The CDR3 bases are TGTGCCAGCAGCGAGGGACAGGGGAACACCATATATTTT. The encoded protein is CASSEGQGNTIYF.

The J gene is TRBJ2-7, the V gene TRBV6-5, with D possibly being TRBD1 (5 bases). V lost 0 bases and J 7 bases, leaving 16 bases between the germline ends. The CDR3 contains 15 residues. CDR1 is MNHEY and CDR2 is SVGAGI in the germline V gene. The CDR3 is CASSYSPGKIGEQYF. The CDR3 nucleotides are TGTGCCAGCAGTTACTCCCCAGGGAAAATAGGGGAGCAGTACTTC.